A single sample gave rise to the 18 T cell receptor beta chains below, sequenced in a study of T cells in Graves' hyperthyroidism and ophthalmopathy. Researchers amplified the TCR beta CDR3 regions from RNA transcripts. TCR CDR3 underwent first-round RT-PCR with the HTBI primer set. Each CDR3 protein gets one entry after TCRdb re-called the multiplex PCR reads with MiXCR. The sample lists roughly 800,000 distinct CDR3 sequences, 38% occurring once. Sequencing was carried out using blood. Receptors originate from a man between 18 and 29 years old with Graves' hyperthyroidism.

This chain connects TRBV14 to TRBJ2-7; the D gene is possibly TRBD2 (6 bases). Trimming stripped 4 bases from V and 2 bases from J, with 15 bases between. Germline CDR1 SGHDN, CDR2 FVKESK. This CDR3 has 15 amino acids. The CDR3 protein is CASSPPGLSTYEQYF. The DNA of the CDR3 is TGTGCCAGCAGCCCCCCGGGACTTTCGACCTACGAGCAGTACTTC.

The chain combines TRBV7-2 with TRBJ2-7; D unresolved. Germline V CDR1 and CDR2: SGHTA, FQGNSA. CDR3 length equals 12 residues. V was shortened by 8 bases and J by 2 bases, with 10 bases between the two germline ends. In DNA form, the CDR3 reads TGTGCCAGCGAACAAGGGACCTACGAGCAGTACTTC. It translates to CASEQGTYEQYF.

CDR3: CASGLPGDQETQYF. Written as DNA, the CDR3 is TGTGCTAGTGGTTTGCCGGGAGATCAAGAGACCCAGTACTTC. V usage is TRBV12-5 and J usage is TRBJ2-5; D may be TRBD2 (6 bases). The CDR3 loop spans 14 amino acids. V was pared by 2 bases and J by 2 bases, with 9 bases between. CDR1 LGHNT and CDR2 FRNRAP come from the germline V gene.

The rearrangement uses TRBV4-1 and TRBJ1-1, with D perhaps matching TRBD1 (5 bases). This CDR3 is 13 amino acids long. V lost 6 bases, J lost 3 bases, and 11 bases lay in between. Germline V CDR1 and CDR2: MGHRA, YSYEKL. In DNA, the CDR3 is TGCGCCAGCAGGCCACAGGAGGACACTGAAGCTTTCTTT. Translating gives CASRPQEDTEAFF.

Only a few counts were recorded for this clonotype. The gene calls are TRBV5-4 and TRBJ2-2; the D gene is possibly TRBD1 (5 bases). The germline gives CDR1 SGHNT, CDR2 YYREEE (reference sequence). V shed 6 bases and J shed 6 bases, with 18 bases lying between them. CDR3 length: 15 amino acids. CDR3 loop: CASTSIEDTAGELFF. The CDR3 nucleotides read TGTGCCAGCACCTCAATTGAGGACACGGCCGGGGAGCTGTTTTTT. The full variable domain, rest sourced from reference TRBV5-4 and TRBJ2-2, is ETGVTQSPTHLIKTRGQQVTLRCSSQSGHNTVSWYQQALGQGPQFIFQYYREEENGRGNFPPRFSGLQFPNYSSELNVNALELDDSALYLCASTSIEDTAGELFFGEGSRLTVL.

This clonotype was counted a single time. The CDR3 sequence is CASSWTSGWNGANVLTF. CDR3 nucleotide sequence: TGTGCCAGCAGCTGGACTAGCGGGTGGAATGGGGCCAACGTCCTGACTTTC. The chain carries TRBV11-3 and TRBJ2-6; the match to TRBD2 covers 11 bases. The CDR3 extends over 17 amino acids. Germline loops: CDR1 SGHNT, CDR2 YENEEA. V was clipped by 4 bases and J by 3 bases; unmatched bases: 5. Full variable domain (outside the CDR3, taken from reference TRBV11-3 and TRBJ2-6): EAGVVQSPRYKIIEKKQPVAFWCNPISGHNTLYWYLQNLGQGPELLIRYENEEAVDDSQLPKDRFSAERLKGVDSTLKIQPAELGDSAVYLCASSWTSGWNGANVLTFGAGSRLTVL.

As concerns this clonotype: A much larger clonotype is one base distant, so this may be a read error. The chain combines TRBV11-2 with TRBJ1-3; D remains ambiguous. The CDR3 spans 11 residues. V lost 7 bases and J 7 bases, leaving 8 bases between the germline ends. Per germline, CDR1 SGHAT and CDR2 FQNNGV. CDR3 amino acids: CASIFRNTIYF. The CDR3 region has the DNA TGTGCCAGCATATTCCGGAACACCATATATTTT. Full variable domain (remainder filled in from reference TRBV11-2 and TRBJ1-3): EAGVAQSPRYKIIEKRQSVAFWCNPISGHATLYWYQQILGQGPKLLIQFQNNGVVDDSQLPKDRFSAERLKGVDSTLKIQPAKLEDSAVYLCASIFRNTIYFGEGSWLTVV.

The J gene is TRBJ1-5, the V gene TRBV10-3; 12 positions match TRBD1. J lost 6 bases, V lost 10 bases, and 7 bases had no gene match. The germline CDR1 and CDR2 sequences are ENHRY and SYGVKD. CDR3 length: 14 amino acids. Here the CDR3 DNA reads TGTGCCACCGGGACAGGGGGCCAAGGTCAGCCCCAGCATTTT. It codes for CATGTGGQGQPQHF.

Concerning this clonotype itself: Given a much more abundant clone one base away, this may be a read error. The chain joins TRBV11-1 to TRBJ2-5; possible D gene TRBD2, 5 bases. Germline V gene data show CDR1 as SGHAT and CDR2 as FQDESV (reference sequence). The length of the CDR3 is 16 residues. Trimming pared 1 base from V and 5 bases from J, leaving 17 bases between. This CDR3 is CASSLVGRADHETQYF. The CDR3 nucleotides are TGTGCCAGCAGCTTAGTAGGGCGGGCCGATCATGAGACCCAGTACTTC.

This clonotype has only a few counts. The chain employs TRBV5-4 and TRBJ1-6, with 7 bases matching TRBD1. CDR3 length equals 17 residues. The junction had 15 bases not matched to a gene; V was cut back by 3 bases and J by 9 bases. Germline lookup yields CDR1 SGHNT and CDR2 YYREEE (reference sequence). Here the CDR3 DNA reads TGTGCCAGCAGCTCTATGAATTCAGGGGGTGGGGGTTCACCCCTCCACTTT. Its translation is CASSSMNSGGGGSPLHF.

V is TRBV29-1 and J is TRBJ2-5, with D possibly called TRBD1 or TRBD2 (7 bases each). The germline CDR1 and CDR2 sequences are SQVTM and ANQGSEA. V lost 7 bases, J lost 4 bases, and 19 bases lay in between. The CDR3 is made up of 14 amino acids. This CDR3 is CSASAGRGRETQYF. Here the CDR3 DNA reads TGCAGCGCTTCAGCGGGGAGGGGGCGAGAGACCCAGTACTTC.

The CDR3 sequence is CASSTGGSGTGELFF. The CDR3 nucleotides are TGTGCCAGCAGTACCGGGGGGTCGGGAACCGGGGAGCTGTTTTTT. The chain joins TRBV12-3 or TRBV12-4 to TRBJ2-2; 7 bases match TRBD2. V lost 5 bases to trimming and J lost 5 bases; unmatched junction nucleotides: 8. CDR3 length equals 15 residues.

In this sample, this clonotype turned up a few times. The CDR3 DNA is TGTGCCAGCAGCTTAGGGGCCCCATCCGGAGAGACCCAGTACTTC. Translation gives CASSLGAPSGETQYF. The chain uses TRBV7-9 and TRBJ2-5; D gene unclear. Trimming took 1 base from V and 4 from J, leaving 13 bases between them. The CDR3 has 15 residues. Germline values: CDR1 SEHNR, CDR2 FQNEAQ (reference sequence).

Notes on this clonotype: A junction boundary mismatches the germline segment, possibly from a read error. This chain joins TRBV7-7 and TRBJ2-1; perhaps TRBD1 as D (6 bases). This CDR3 has 16 amino acids. Germline CDR1 reads SSHAT; CDR2 reads FNYEAQ (reference sequence). CDR3 loop: CASSLETGSSYNEQFF. The CDR3 DNA follows: TGTGCTAGCAGCTTAGAAACAGGGAGCTCCTACAATGAGCAGTTCTTC.

This rearrangement joins TRBV7-2 to TRBJ2-7; no clear D gene. The germline V and J ends were trimmed by 5 bases and 7 bases, with 15 bases remaining between them. The CDR3 contains 13 residues. Germline V lookup: CDR1 SGHTA, CDR2 FQGNSA. CDR3 loop: CASSPGPQWEQYF. For the CDR3, the DNA is TGTGCCAGCAGCCCCGGACCTCAATGGGAGCAGTACTTC.

About this clonotype: This may be a read error, as it is one base from a much larger clone. The chain carries TRBV2 and TRBJ1-5; the D gene is possibly TRBD1 (5 bases). CDR3 length: 13 amino acids. CDR1 is SNHLY, CDR2 FYNNEI, per germline. CDR3 nucleotides: TGTGCCAGCACCCTTTGGCGGGACCAGCCCCGGCATTTT. Protein: CASTLWRDQPRHF.

The chain recombines TRBV29-1 with TRBJ1-1; D is unresolved. Germline assignment: CDR1 SQVTM and CDR2 ANQGSEA. This CDR3 spans 11 amino acids. The V end was cut by 4 bases, the J end by 7 bases, with 10 bases between. CDR3 region: CSVGAEGEAFF. CDR3 nucleotide sequence: TGCAGCGTTGGGGCAGAAGGTGAAGCTTTCTTT. The complete variable domain, with remaining parts taken from reference TRBV29-1 and TRBJ1-1, reads SAVISQKPSRDICQRGTSLTIQCQVDSQVTMMFWYRQQPGQSLTLIATANQGSEATYESGFVIDKFPISRPNLTFSTLTVSNMSPEDSSIYLCSVGAEGEAFFGQGTRLTVV.

This clonotype turned up a few times. The J gene is TRBJ2-2, the V gene TRBV7-2; D perhaps matches TRBD2 (5 bases). V lost 5 bases and J 7 bases, leaving 14 bases between the germline ends. This CDR3 is 14 amino acids long. Germline V lookup: CDR1 SGHTA, CDR2 FQGNSA. As DNA, the CDR3 is TGTGCCAGCAGCACGGAACCGGGAAGCGGGGAGCTGTTTTTT. Translated, it gives CASSTEPGSGELFF.